One and the same sample provided the 23 T cell receptor beta chains below, sequenced in a study of OX40 agonist ivuxolimab in advanced cancers. Some clones are missing from TCRdb's copy, which holds only in-frame ones; the method was immunoSEQ multiplex PCR. The table includes 60,000 or so clones, 85% to 90% detected once. Sequencing used CD4+ or CD8+ T cells sorted from blood, obtained in a trial of the OX40 agonist ivuxolimab. All receptors come from an adult with an advanced solid tumor such as melanoma, head and neck, liver or kidney cancer.

Only a few counts were recorded for this clone. The chain links TRBV4-1 to TRBJ2-4, with TRBD1 identical over 7 bases. CDR1 and CDR2 from the germline V gene are MGHRA and YSYEKL. With V trimmed by 3 bases and J by 7 bases, 9 bases remained unmatched. The CDR3 totals 15 residues. The CDR3 sequence: CASSQKPDRDNIQYF. CDR3 sequence (DNA): TGCGCCAGCAGCCAGAAACCCGACAGGGACAACATTCAGTACTTC.

The rearrangement joins TRBV6-5 to TRBJ1-5; 9 bases are shared with TRBD1. CDR1 is MNHEY, CDR2 SVGAGI, per germline. V dropped 2 bases and J dropped 4; count of bases not matched to a gene: 3. This CDR3 region has 15 residues. CDR3 loop: CASSYNGQGNQPQHF. The CDR3 DNA sequence: TGTGCCAGCAGTTACAACGGACAGGGGAATCAGCCCCAGCATTTT.

The V and J genes are TRBV15 and TRBJ2-7; TRBD2 matches at 8 bases. V was pared by 0 bases and J by 2 bases, with 3 bases of the junction left unmatched. CDR1 LNHNV and CDR2 YYDKDF come from the germline V gene (reference sequence). The CDR3 spans 15 residues. CDR3 in DNA: TGTGCCACCAGCAGAGAAAGTAGCGGGGCCTACGAGCAGTACTTC. Translating gives CATSRESSGAYEQYF.

This chain uses TRBV19 with TRBJ2-6, with D hard to call. Trimming removed 5 bases from V and 4 bases from J, with 12 bases in between. Germline CDR1 reads LNHDA; CDR2 reads SQIVND (reference sequence). The CDR3 contains 15 residues. CDR3 bases: TGTGCCAGTAGTGAACAGTTCTCCGGGGCCAACGTCCTGACTTTC. This encodes CASSEQFSGANVLTF.

This chain uses TRBV28 with TRBJ1-1, with D perhaps TRBD1 (6 bases). Trimming pared 7 bases from V and 4 bases from J, leaving 19 bases between. CDR3 size: 15 residues. Germline lookup yields CDR1 MDHEN and CDR2 SYDVKM. The CDR3 is CASTQGGFVGTEAFF. The CDR3 DNA is TGTGCCAGCACCCAAGGGGGGTTTGTCGGCACTGAAGCTTTCTTT. Drawing the rest from reference TRBV28 and TRBJ1-1, the complete variable domain is DVKVTQSSRYLVKRTGEKVFLECVQDMDHENMFWYRQDPGLGLRLIYFSYDVKMKEKGDIPEGYSVSREKKERFSLILESASTNQTSMYLCASTQGGFVGTEAFFGQGTRLTVV.

The V and J genes are TRBV4-1 and TRBJ1-4, with 7 bases matching TRBD1. This CDR3 has 16 residues. Trimming took 3 bases from V and 2 from J; bases not matched to a gene: 6. Germline values: CDR1 MGHRA, CDR2 YSYEKL. CDR3 region: CASSHKDRVTNEKLFF. The CDR3 bases are TGCGCCAGCAGCCATAAAGACAGGGTGACTAATGAAAAACTGTTTTTT.

The J gene is TRBJ2-2, the V gene TRBV7-3; unclear D gene. V lost 0 bases to trimming and J lost 6 bases, with 8 bases between them. The CDR3 runs 14 residues. Germline loops: CDR1 SGHTA, CDR2 FQGTGA. This chain's CDR3 is CASSLTGLPGELFF. The CDR3 DNA reads as TGTGCCAGCAGCTTAACCGGGCTCCCCGGGGAGCTGTTTTTT.

This chain links TRBV14 with TRBJ2-5, with TRBD2 matching over 8 bases. The CDR3 extends over 18 amino acids. Germline assignment: CDR1 SGHDN and CDR2 FVKESK. V lost 2 bases, J lost 3 bases, and 14 bases stayed unmatched. This chain's CDR3 is CASSQRGGSVVNKETQYF. The CDR3 nucleotides read TGTGCCAGCAGCCAACGGGGGGGATCGGTCGTCAACAAAGAGACCCAGTACTTC.

This clone showed up just once. This chain uses TRBV7-2 with TRBJ2-1; TRBD2 matches 9 bases. Germline CDR1 reads SGHTA; CDR2 reads FQGNSA. J was trimmed by 8 bases and V by 5 bases; bases with no gene match: 7. This CDR3 is 14 amino acids long. The CDR3 nucleotides are TGTGCCAGCAGCCCGAGGACTAGCGCAGATGAGCAGTTCTTC. Residues: CASSPRTSADEQFF.

The chain combines TRBV9 with TRBJ2-1; a weak D match, TRBD2 (5 bases). This CDR3 spans 16 amino acids. CDR1 and CDR2 (germline): SGDLS, YYNGEE. Trimming pared 0 bases from V and 8 bases from J, leaving 18 bases between. The CDR3 DNA reads as TGTGCCAGCAGCGTAGGGAGGAACACCGGACTTGATGAGCAGTTCTTC. It encodes CASSVGRNTGLDEQFF.

This clone was picked up a small number of times. The rearrangement links TRBV7-8 to TRBJ2-3; D gene uncertain. Trimming removed 5 bases at V and 4 bases at J, with 16 bases between. The CDR3 is 15 residues long. Germline V lookup: CDR1 SGHVS, CDR2 FQNEAQ. This chain's CDR3 is CASSPRSGGADTQYF. DNA for the CDR3: TGTGCCAGCAGCCCCCGGAGTGGCGGCGCAGATACGCAGTATTTT. The full variable domain, its missing parts supplied by reference TRBV7-8 and TRBJ2-3, is GAGVSQSPRYKVAKRGQDVALRCDPISGHVSLFWYQQALGQGPEFLTYFQNEAQLDKSGLPSDRFFAERPEGSVSTLKIQRTQQEDSAVYLCASSPRSGGADTQYFGPGTRLTVL.

This chain uses TRBV7-8 with TRBJ2-7; D is possibly TRBD1 (5 bases). The V end was cut by 5 bases, the J end by 3 bases, with 11 bases between. CDR3 size: 13 residues. Germline V gives CDR1 SGHVS, CDR2 FQNEAQ. In nucleotides, the CDR3 is TGTGCCAGCAGCCAGGACACTCTCTACGAGCAGTACTTC. It specifies CASSQDTLYEQYF.

This clone was seen more than once but under ten times. The rearrangement uses TRBV5-5 and TRBJ1-4; D is undetermined. The CDR3 consists of 13 residues. Trimming cost V 0 bases and J 7 bases, with 7 bases left between them. Germline values: CDR1 SGHKS, CDR2 YYEKEE (reference sequence). The CDR3 region is CASSLAPGEKLFF. The CDR3 nucleotides read TGTGCCAGCAGCTTGGCCCCAGGTGAAAAACTGTTTTTT.

The genes are TRBV5-4 and TRBJ2-1; TRBD1 matches at 8 bases. V was pared by 5 bases and J by 2 bases, with 9 bases of the junction left unmatched. The CDR3 length is 16 residues. The germline CDR1 and CDR2 sequences are SGHNT and YYREEE (reference sequence). The CDR3, as DNA: TGTGCCAGCAGGCGGCGGGGACAGGTCGCCTACAATGAGCAGTTCTTC. Its protein is CASRRRGQVAYNEQFF.

This chain connects TRBV2 to TRBJ2-7; TRBD2 agrees at 11 bases. Germline V gene data show CDR1 as SNHLY and CDR2 as FYNNEI. With 6 bases clipped from V and 4 bases from J, the junction kept 8 bases outside the gene matches. The CDR3 consists of 15 residues. CDR3 nucleotides: TGTGCCAGCAGCGGGACTAGCGGCGGGGGATACGAGCAGTACTTC. This codes for CASSGTSGGGYEQYF.

This chain joins TRBV18 and TRBJ1-3; no reliable D call. CDR1 and CDR2 from the germline V gene are KGHSH and LQKENI. V shed 2 bases and J shed 0 bases, with 11 bases lying between them. This CDR3 is 16 amino acids long. The CDR3 loop reads CASSPEKPGSGNTIYF. CDR3 in DNA: TGTGCCAGCTCACCAGAGAAACCAGGCTCTGGAAACACCATATATTTT.

This clone came up once. V gene TRBV9 combines with J gene TRBJ1-4; D is unclear. Deletions cut 1 base from V and 4 bases from J, with 11 bases between. The CDR3 consists of 15 residues. Germline V CDR1 and CDR2: SGDLS, YYNGEE. The CDR3 loop reads CASSVRDQVNEKLFF. DNA for the CDR3: TGTGCCAGCAGCGTAAGAGACCAAGTTAATGAAAAACTGTTTTTT.

The rearrangement uses TRBV5-1 and TRBJ1-2; D unresolved. This CDR3 is built from 15 residues. Trimming stripped 0 bases from V and 1 base from J, with 10 bases between. The germline gives CDR1 SGHRS, CDR2 YFSETQ. In nucleotides, the CDR3 is TGCGCCAGCAGCTTGGGCAACACTAATAACTATGGCTACACCTTC. Residues: CASSLGNTNNYGYTF.

This chain joins TRBV19 and TRBJ2-7; D unclear. V was cut by 2 bases and J by 7 bases, with 6 bases left in between. The CDR3 runs 11 residues. Germline CDR1 is LNHDA and CDR2 is SQIVND (reference sequence). In DNA, the CDR3 is TGTGCCAGTAGTATAATGGGGGAGCAGTACTTC. Translating gives CASSIMGEQYF.

This clone was detected once. This chain connects TRBV2 to TRBJ2-2; D might be TRBD1 (6 bases). Germline values: CDR1 SNHLY, CDR2 FYNNEI. V lost 8 bases and J lost 4, with 20 bases in between. The CDR3 loop spans 16 amino acids. This chain's CDR3 is CASVKDRQLGTGELFF. The CDR3 coding sequence is TGTGCCAGCGTGAAAGACAGGCAGCTAGGCACCGGGGAGCTGTTTTTT. The variable domain in full, with the rest retrieved from reference TRBV2 and TRBJ2-2, is EPEVTQTPSHQVTQMGQEVILRCVPISNHLYFYWYRQILGQKVEFLVSFYNNEISEKSEIFDDQFSVERPDGSNFTLKIRSTKLEDSAMYFCASVKDRQLGTGELFFGEGSRLTVL.

This chain uses TRBV4-1 with TRBJ2-5; D ambiguous. V shed 4 bases and J shed 1 base, with 13 bases lying between them. The CDR3 length is 15 residues. Germline V gene sequence: CDR1 MGHRA, CDR2 YSYEKL. Written as DNA, the CDR3 is TGCGCCAGCAGCCGTCCCGACACCGGCCAAGAGACCCAGTACTTC. Its translation: CASSRPDTGQETQYF.

The chain combines TRBV10-3 with TRBJ2-7; D possibly corresponds to TRBD2 (5 bases). V was clipped by 8 bases and J by 0 bases, with 14 bases between them. Germline values: CDR1 ENHRY, CDR2 SYGVKD. This CDR3 comprises 14 residues. In DNA form, the CDR3 reads TGTGCCATCGCTAGCACCACGAGCTCCTACGAGCAGTACTTC. Translated: CAIASTTSSYEQYF.

The chain uses TRBV7-3 and TRBJ2-1, with a tentative D call TRBD2 (5 bases). The germline V gene encodes CDR1 SGHTA and CDR2 FQGTGA. V was trimmed by 4 bases and J by 5 bases, leaving 9 bases between them. The CDR3 spans 13 residues. CDR3 coding DNA: TGTGCCAGCAGCTCCCTCGGGGACAATGAGCAGTTCTTC. It translates to CASSSLGDNEQFF.